A selection of T cell receptor beta chains follows, all from one sample in a study of blood T cell dynamics during melanoma immunotherapy. TCRdb's copy holds only in-frame clones and misses some; the assay was immunoSEQ multiplex PCR. The table records 25,000 to 30,000 clones, approximately 83% of them present only once. The source material was blood, sampled from a patient treated with checkpoint blockade. These receptors originate from a human donor with melanoma. Each CDR3 is given with its conserved first and last residue. Each record gives: V gene, clone size, D gene, J gene, CDR3 DNA, CDR3 protein. The D gene is left open where the match is weak. Expanded clones get a size class; other rows say once, few or many, or leave the size out.

V gene: TRBV7-9; clone size: few; D gene: TRBD1; J gene: TRBJ2-1; CDR3 DNA: TGTGCCAGCAGCGTCAACAGGGGGATTACGCATGAGCAGTTCTTC; CDR3 protein: CASSVNRGITHEQFF
V gene: TRBV2; clone size: few; D gene: TRBD2; J gene: TRBJ2-3; CDR3 DNA: TGTGCCAGCACTGGACTAGCGGGGTCTTACACAGATACGCAGTATTTT; CDR3 protein: CASTGLAGSYTDTQYF
V gene: TRBV7-2; clone size: -; D gene: TRBD2; J gene: TRBJ2-4; CDR3 DNA: TGTGCCAGCAGCTTAGGCCGGGGGGAAAACATTCAGTACTTC; CDR3 protein: CASSLGRGENIQYF
V gene: TRBV29-1; clone size: -; D gene: TRBD1; J gene: TRBJ2-1; CDR3 DNA: TGCAGCGTTGATCATGGGCGCAGGGGGCGACTATCCTCCTCCTACAATGAGCAGTTCTTC; CDR3 protein: CSVDHGRRGRLSSSYNEQFF
V gene: TRBV7-6; clone size: -; D gene: TRBD1; J gene: TRBJ1-4; CDR3 DNA: TGTGCCAGCAGCGCGACAGGGTTTCTATACTCAACTAATGAAAAACTGTTTTTT; CDR3 protein: CASSATGFLYSTNEKLFF
V gene: TRBV7-2; clone size: few; D gene: -; J gene: TRBJ2-3; CDR3 DNA: TGTGCCAGCAGCTTCAGGGGCGCGGGAGATACGCAGTATTTT; CDR3 protein: CASSFRGAGDTQYF
V gene: TRBV5-1; clone size: -; D gene: -; J gene: TRBJ2-5; CDR3 DNA: TGCGCCAGCAGCTTGACACCGCAAGAGACCCAGTACTTC; CDR3 protein: CASSLTPQETQYF
V gene: TRBV25-1; clone size: -; D gene: -; J gene: TRBJ2-5; CDR3 DNA: TGTGCCAGCAGTACTCCTAGGGGGGGGTATGTGGAGACCCAGTACTTC; CDR3 protein: CASSTPRGGYVETQYF
V gene: TRBV6-1; clone size: once; D gene: -; J gene: TRBJ1-5; CDR3 DNA: TGTGCCAGCACCCCGGGACTGACTAGCAATCAGCCCCAGCATTTT; CDR3 protein: CASTPGLTSNQPQHF
V gene: TRBV7-2; clone size: -; D gene: TRBD1; J gene: TRBJ2-7; CDR3 DNA: TGTGCCAGCAGCCTCGGGACAGGGGTGTGGTACGAGCAGTACTTC; CDR3 protein: CASSLGTGVWYEQYF
V gene: TRBV10-3; clone size: -; D gene: -; J gene: TRBJ2-1; CDR3 DNA: TGTGCCATCAGTTGGACCCCTAATACTAACAATGAGCAGTTCTTC; CDR3 protein: CAISWTPNTNNEQFF
V gene: TRBV25-1; clone size: -; D gene: -; J gene: TRBJ2-5; CDR3 DNA: TGTGCCAGCAGTGACACAGGGGGGGTAGAGACCCAGTACTTC; CDR3 protein: CASSDTGGVETQYF
V gene: TRBV7-7; clone size: -; D gene: -; J gene: TRBJ2-7; CDR3 DNA: TGTGCTAGCAGCTTAGGCAATGGAGGGGGCGACGAGCAGTACTTC; CDR3 protein: CASSLGNGGGDEQYF
V gene: TRBV7-9; clone size: -; D gene: TRBD2; J gene: TRBJ2-3; CDR3 DNA: TGTGCCAGCAGCCCAGCTAGCGGGGGGCACACAGATACGCAGTATTTT; CDR3 protein: CASSPASGGHTDTQYF
V gene: TRBV25-1; clone size: -; D gene: -; J gene: TRBJ2-4; CDR3 DNA: TGTGCCAGCAGTGAACCGGCCCAGGGGAACATTCAGTACTTC; CDR3 protein: CASSEPAQGNIQYF
V gene: TRBV5-1; clone size: -; D gene: -; J gene: TRBJ1-2; CDR3 DNA: TGCGCCAGCAGCAGGTCCCCGGGGCAGGGTGACTATGGCTACACCTTC; CDR3 protein: CASSRSPGQGDYGYTF
V gene: TRBV30; clone size: -; D gene: -; J gene: TRBJ2-2; CDR3 DNA: TGTGCCTGGGCCCGCCAGGGTTACGGGGAGCTGTTTTTT; CDR3 protein: CAWARQGYGELFF
V gene: TRBV28; clone size: -; D gene: TRBD2; J gene: TRBJ2-5; CDR3 DNA: TGTGCCAGCAGTTTACTGGAGCGGGGGCAAGAGACCCAGTACTTC; CDR3 protein: CASSLLERGQETQYF
V gene: TRBV5-1; clone size: -; D gene: -; J gene: TRBJ1-1; CDR3 DNA: TGCGCCAGCACTCTCTGGGGACCAAAGAACACTGAAGCTTTCTTT; CDR3 protein: CASTLWGPKNTEAFF
V gene: TRBV7-9; clone size: -; D gene: -; J gene: TRBJ1-2; CDR3 DNA: TGTGCCAGCAGCCCCCTACGGGACTATGGCTACACCTTC; CDR3 protein: CASSPLRDYGYTF
V gene: TRBV10-1; clone size: -; D gene: -; J gene: TRBJ2-3; CDR3 DNA: TGCGCCAGCAGTGAAGCGACCCGGATCGGCACGCAGTATTTT; CDR3 protein: CASSEATRIGTQYF
V gene: TRBV7-9; clone size: -; D gene: TRBD2; J gene: TRBJ2-7; CDR3 DNA: TGTGCCAGCAGCTTACTAGCGGGAGGTCTCTACGAGCAGTACTTC; CDR3 protein: CASSLLAGGLYEQYF
V gene: TRBV7-9; clone size: -; D gene: -; J gene: TRBJ2-1; CDR3 DNA: TGTGCCAGCAGCTTAACGGCTACTAGATTGGGCAATGAGCAGTTCTTC; CDR3 protein: CASSLTATRLGNEQFF
V gene: TRBV6-5; clone size: -; D gene: TRBD2; J gene: TRBJ2-7; CDR3 DNA: TGTGCCAGCACAAGCGGGAGTCGCTACGAGCAGTACTTC; CDR3 protein: CASTSGSRYEQYF
V gene: TRBV7-2; clone size: once; D gene: TRBD1; J gene: TRBJ2-7; CDR3 DNA: TGTGCCAGCAGGCGCACGGGACAGGGGGGAGTTTACGAGCAGTACTTC; CDR3 protein: CASRRTGQGGVYEQYF
V gene: TRBV30; clone size: -; D gene: TRBD1; J gene: TRBJ1-2; CDR3 DNA: TGTGCCTCCTTCCTACGACAGGGATTTAACTATGGCTACACCTTC; CDR3 protein: CASFLRQGFNYGYTF
V gene: TRBV18; clone size: -; D gene: -; J gene: TRBJ1-1; CDR3 DNA: TGTGCCAGCTCACCACGCTCGGGGGCAGAACTGAACACTGAAGCTTTCTTT; CDR3 protein: CASSPRSGAELNTEAFF
V gene: TRBV6-1; clone size: once; D gene: -; J gene: TRBJ2-1; CDR3 DNA: TGTGCCAGCAGTGACCCGGGAAATGAGCAGTTCTTC; CDR3 protein: CASSDPGNEQFF
V gene: TRBV5-1; clone size: once; D gene: TRBD1; J gene: TRBJ2-6; CDR3 DNA: TGCGCCAGCAGACTCTCGACGGGACAGAACTCTGGGGCCAACGTCCTGACTTTC; CDR3 protein: CASRLSTGQNSGANVLTF
V gene: TRBV27; clone size: -; D gene: -; J gene: TRBJ1-1; CDR3 DNA: TGTGCCAGCAGTCTTGAAAGGAGGGGAGGCACTGAAGCTTTCTTT; CDR3 protein: CASSLERRGGTEAFF
V gene: TRBV19; clone size: -; D gene: -; J gene: TRBJ1-2; CDR3 DNA: TGTGCCAGCGGACGGGTAAACTATGGCTACACCTTC; CDR3 protein: CASGRVNYGYTF